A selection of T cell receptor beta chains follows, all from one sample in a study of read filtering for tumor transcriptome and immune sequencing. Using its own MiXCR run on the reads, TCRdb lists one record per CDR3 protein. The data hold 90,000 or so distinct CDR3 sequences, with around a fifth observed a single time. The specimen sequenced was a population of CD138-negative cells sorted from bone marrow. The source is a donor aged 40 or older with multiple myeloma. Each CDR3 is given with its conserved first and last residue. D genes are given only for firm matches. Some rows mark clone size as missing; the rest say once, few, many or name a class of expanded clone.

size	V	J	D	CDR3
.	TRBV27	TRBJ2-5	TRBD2	CASSLGGELETQYF
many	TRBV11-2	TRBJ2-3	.	CASSLGDGGDTQYF
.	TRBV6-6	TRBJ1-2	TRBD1	CASRFGQGENYGYTF
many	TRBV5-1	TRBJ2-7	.	CASSRDPSTYYEQYF
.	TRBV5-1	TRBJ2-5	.	CASSLGPSRRETQYF
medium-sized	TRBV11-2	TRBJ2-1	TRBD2	CASSLDPRTSVFF
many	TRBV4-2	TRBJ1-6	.	CASSQELGGSPLHF
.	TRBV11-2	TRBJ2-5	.	CASSGRARPGETQYF
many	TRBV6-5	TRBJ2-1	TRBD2	CASRSRGGRSDEQFF
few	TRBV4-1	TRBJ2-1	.	CASSPPQGNEQFF
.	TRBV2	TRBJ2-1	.	CASRELAGRAYNEQFF
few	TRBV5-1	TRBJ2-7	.	CASSSIISTEQYF
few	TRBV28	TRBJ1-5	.	CASSFQGQRNQPKHF
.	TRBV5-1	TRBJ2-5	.	CASSRVGVSGETQYF
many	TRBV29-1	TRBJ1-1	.	CSVEVLGADTEAFF
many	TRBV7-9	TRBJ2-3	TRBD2	CASSPPAGGPGDTQYF
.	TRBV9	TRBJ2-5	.	CASSVGLRDRGGETQYF
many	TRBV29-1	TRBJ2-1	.	CSARDTSSYNEQFF
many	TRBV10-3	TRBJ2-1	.	CAISEEGGSSYNEQFF
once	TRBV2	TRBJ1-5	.	CASSEGRVTQPQPF
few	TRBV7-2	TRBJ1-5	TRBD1	CASSSGTGVGQPQHF
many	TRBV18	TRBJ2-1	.	CASSPQGQHEQFF
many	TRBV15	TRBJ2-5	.	CATSRDQETQYF
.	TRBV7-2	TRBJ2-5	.	CASSFSQGRETQYF
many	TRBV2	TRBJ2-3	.	CASSRTDTQYF
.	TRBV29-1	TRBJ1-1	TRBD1	CSVRQGPNTEAFF
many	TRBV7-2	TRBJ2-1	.	CASSLLVGASF
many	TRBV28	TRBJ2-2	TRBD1	CASSSAAGGRGELFF
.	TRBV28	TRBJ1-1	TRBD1	CASIFTGGTEAFF
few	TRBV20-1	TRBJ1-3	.	CSASIGGNTIYF
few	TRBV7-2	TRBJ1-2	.	CASSLVPLNYGYTF
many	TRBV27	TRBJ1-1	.	CASSFHLGRAFF
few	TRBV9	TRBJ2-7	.	CASSVAPPGQGHYEQYF
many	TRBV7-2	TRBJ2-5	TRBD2	CASSLAGRQETQYF
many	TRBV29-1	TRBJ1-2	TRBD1	CSVSPGGYGYTF
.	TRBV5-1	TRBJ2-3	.	CASSLKSSDTQYF
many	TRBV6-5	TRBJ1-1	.	CASSYSGGYTEAFF
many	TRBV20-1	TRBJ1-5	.	CSARFTASDLQHF
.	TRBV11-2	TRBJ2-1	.	CANSLVRGSNEQFF
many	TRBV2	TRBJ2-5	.	CASSAGTASTAQYF
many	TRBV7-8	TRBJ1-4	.	CASSSPVGTNEKLFF
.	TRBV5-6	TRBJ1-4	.	CASSPTPTNEKLFF
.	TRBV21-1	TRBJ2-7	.	CVSSKGSLALCWEQYF
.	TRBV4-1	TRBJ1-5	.	CACSLGKGPNQPQHF
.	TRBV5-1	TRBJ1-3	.	CASKSQPSGNTIYF
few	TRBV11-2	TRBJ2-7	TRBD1	CASRPIARTGSYEQYF
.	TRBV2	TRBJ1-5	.	CASRATGTPNQPQHF